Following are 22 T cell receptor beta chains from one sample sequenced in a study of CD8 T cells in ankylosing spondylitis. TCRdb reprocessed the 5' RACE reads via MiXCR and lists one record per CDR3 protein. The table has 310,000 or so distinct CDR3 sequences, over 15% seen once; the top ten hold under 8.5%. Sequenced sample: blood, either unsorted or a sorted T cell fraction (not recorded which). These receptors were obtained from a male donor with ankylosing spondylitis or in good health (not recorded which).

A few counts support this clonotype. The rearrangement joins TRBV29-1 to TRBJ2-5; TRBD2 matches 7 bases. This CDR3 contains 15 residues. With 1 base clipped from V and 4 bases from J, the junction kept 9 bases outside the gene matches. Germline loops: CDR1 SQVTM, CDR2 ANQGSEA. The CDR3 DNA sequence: TGCAGCGTTGAAGGGGTGGGAGGGGCCCGAGAGACCCAGTACTTC. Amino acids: CSVEGVGGARETQYF.

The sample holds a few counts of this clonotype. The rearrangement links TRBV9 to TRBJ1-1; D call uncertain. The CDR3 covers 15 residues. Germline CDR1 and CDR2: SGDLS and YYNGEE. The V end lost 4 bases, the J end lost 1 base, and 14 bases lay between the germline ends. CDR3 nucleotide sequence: TGTGCCAGCAGCCCGAACTTGAAGGGGAACACTGAAGCTTTCTTT. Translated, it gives CASSPNLKGNTEAFF.

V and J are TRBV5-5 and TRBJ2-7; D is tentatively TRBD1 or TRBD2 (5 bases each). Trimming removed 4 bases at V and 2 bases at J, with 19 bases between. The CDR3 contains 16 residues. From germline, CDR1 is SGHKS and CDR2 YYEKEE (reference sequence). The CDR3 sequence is CASSSGGSLSPYEQYV. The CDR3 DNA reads TGTGCCAGCAGCAGTGGGGGATCCCTCTCCCCCTACGAGCAGTACGTC.

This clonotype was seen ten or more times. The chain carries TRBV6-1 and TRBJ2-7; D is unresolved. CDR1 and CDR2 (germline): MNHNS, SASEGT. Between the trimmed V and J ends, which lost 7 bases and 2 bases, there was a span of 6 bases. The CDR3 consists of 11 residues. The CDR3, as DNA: TGTGCCAGCAACGCCGCCTACGAGCAGTACGTC. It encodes CASNAAYEQYV.

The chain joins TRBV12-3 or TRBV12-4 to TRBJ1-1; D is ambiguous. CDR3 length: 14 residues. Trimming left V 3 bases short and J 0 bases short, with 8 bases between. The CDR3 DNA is TGTGCCAGCAGTTTGCGGCAGCTGAACACTGAAGCTTTCTTT. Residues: CASSLRQLNTEAFF.

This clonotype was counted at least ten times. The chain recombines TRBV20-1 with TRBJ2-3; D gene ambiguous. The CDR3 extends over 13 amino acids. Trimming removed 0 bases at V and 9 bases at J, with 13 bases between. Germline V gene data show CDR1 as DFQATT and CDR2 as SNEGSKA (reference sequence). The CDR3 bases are TGCAGTGCTAGAGAGACCCAGGATGGAACGCAGTATTTT. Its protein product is CSARETQDGTQYF.

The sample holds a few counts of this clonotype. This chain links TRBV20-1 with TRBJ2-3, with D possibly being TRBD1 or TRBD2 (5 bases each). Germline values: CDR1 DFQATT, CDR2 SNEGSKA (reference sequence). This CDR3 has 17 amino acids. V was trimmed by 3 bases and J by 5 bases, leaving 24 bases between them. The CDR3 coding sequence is TGCAGTGCTAGGGGTAGAAAGGGGTCCGGGGTTAAAGATACGCAGTATTTT. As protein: CSARGRKGSGVKDTQYF.

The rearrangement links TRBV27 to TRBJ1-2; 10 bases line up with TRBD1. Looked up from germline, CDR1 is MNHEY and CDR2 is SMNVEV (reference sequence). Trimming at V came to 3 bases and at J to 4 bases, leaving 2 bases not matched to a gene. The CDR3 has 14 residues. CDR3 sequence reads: CASSFRTGGYGYTF. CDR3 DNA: TGTGCCAGCAGTTTTAGGACAGGGGGCTATGGCTACACCTTC.

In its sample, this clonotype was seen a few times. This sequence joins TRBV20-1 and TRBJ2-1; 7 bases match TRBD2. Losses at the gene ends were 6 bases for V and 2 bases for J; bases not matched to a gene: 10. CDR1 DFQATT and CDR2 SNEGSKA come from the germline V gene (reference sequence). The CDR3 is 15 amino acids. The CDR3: CSARHVGRPYNEQFF. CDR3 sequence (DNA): TGCAGTGCGAGACACGTCGGGAGGCCCTACAATGAGCAGTTCTTC.

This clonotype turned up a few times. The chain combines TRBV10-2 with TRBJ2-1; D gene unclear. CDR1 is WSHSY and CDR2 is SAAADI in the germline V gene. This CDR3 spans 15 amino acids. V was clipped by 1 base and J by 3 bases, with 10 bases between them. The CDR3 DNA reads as TGCGCCAGCAGTGAGTACTTTTGGGGCTACAATGAGCAGTTCTTC. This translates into CASSEYFWGYNEQFF.

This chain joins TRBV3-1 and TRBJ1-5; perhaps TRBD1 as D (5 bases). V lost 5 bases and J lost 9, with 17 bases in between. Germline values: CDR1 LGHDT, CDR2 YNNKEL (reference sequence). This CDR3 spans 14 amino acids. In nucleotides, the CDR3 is TGTGCCAGCAGCGAAGGACAAGTTGGGGGGCCCCAGCATTTT. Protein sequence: CASSEGQVGGPQHF.

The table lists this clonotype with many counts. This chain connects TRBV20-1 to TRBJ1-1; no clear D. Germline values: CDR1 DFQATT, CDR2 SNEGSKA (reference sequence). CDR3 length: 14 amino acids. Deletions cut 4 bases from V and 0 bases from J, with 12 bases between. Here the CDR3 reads CSATQRVMNTEAFF. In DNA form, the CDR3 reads TGCAGTGCTACCCAAAGGGTGATGAACACTGAAGCTTTCTTT.

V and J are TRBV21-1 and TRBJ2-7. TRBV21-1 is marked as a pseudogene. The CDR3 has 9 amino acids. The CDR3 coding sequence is TGTGCCAGCAAGAGGGAGCAGTACGTC. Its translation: CASKREQYV.

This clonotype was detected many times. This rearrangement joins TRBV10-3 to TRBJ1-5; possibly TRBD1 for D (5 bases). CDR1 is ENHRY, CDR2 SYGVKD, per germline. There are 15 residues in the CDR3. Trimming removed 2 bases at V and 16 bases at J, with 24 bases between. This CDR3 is CAISEPTQGPRDLHF. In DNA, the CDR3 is TGTGCCATCAGTGAGCCTACGCAGGGCCCCAGGGACCTTCATTTT.

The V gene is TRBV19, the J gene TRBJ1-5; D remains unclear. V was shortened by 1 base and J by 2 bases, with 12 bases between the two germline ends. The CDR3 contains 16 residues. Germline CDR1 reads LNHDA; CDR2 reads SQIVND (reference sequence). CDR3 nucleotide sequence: TGTGCCAGTAGTATAGCCCCGGGTAACCGCAATCAGCCCCAGCATTTT. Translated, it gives CASSIAPGNRNQPQHF.

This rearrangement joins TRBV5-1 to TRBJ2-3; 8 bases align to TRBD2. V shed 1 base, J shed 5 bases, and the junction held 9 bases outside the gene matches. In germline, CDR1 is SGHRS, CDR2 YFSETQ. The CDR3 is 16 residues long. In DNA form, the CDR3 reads TGCGCCAGCAGCTTGCTCGGGGGGGCCTCAGGAGATACGCAGTATTTT. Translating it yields CASSLLGGASGDTQYF.

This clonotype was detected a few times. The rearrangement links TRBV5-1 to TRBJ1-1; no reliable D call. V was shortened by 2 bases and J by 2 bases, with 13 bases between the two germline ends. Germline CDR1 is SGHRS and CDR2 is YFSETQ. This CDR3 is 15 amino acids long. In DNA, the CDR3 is TGCGCCAGCAGCTTCTTCCTGGGCGATAACACTGAAGCTTTCTTT. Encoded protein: CASSFFLGDNTEAFF.

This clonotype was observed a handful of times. CDR3 in DNA: TGTGCCAGCAGTGATTTTCTAGGGGGCACAGATACGCAGTATTTT. Amino acids: CASSDFLGGTDTQYF. The genes are TRBV25-1 and TRBJ2-3, with D possibly TRBD1 on 5 matching bases. V lost 3 bases and J lost 1, with 11 bases in between. Germline V lookup: CDR1 MGHDK, CDR2 SYGVNS. This CDR3 region has 15 residues.

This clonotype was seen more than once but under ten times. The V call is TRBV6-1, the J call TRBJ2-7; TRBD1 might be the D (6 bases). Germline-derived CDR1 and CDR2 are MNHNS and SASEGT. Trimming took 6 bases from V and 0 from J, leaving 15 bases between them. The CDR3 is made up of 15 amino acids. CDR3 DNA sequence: TGTGCCAGCAGCCCCACAGGGTCCAGCTCCTACGAGCAGTACGTC. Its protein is CASSPTGSSSYEQYV.

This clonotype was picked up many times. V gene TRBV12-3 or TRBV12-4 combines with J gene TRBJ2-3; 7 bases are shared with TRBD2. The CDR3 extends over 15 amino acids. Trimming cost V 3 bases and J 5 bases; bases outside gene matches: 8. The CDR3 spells CASSFWGGSRDTQYF. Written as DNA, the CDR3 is TGTGCCAGCAGTTTTTGGGGCGGGAGTAGAGATACGCAGTATTTT.

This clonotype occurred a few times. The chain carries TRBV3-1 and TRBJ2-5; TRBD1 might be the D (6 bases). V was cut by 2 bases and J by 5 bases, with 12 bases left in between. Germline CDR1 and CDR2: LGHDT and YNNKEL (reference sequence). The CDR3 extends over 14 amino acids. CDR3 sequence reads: CASSQYRERETQYF. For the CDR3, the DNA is TGTGCCAGCAGCCAATACAGGGAGCGGGAGACCCAGTACTTC.

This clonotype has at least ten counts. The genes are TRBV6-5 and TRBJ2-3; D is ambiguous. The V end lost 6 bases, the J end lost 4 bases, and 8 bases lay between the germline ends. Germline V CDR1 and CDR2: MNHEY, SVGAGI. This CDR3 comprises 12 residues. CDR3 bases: TGTGCCAGCAGCCCGGGTCCAGATACGCAGTATTTT. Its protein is CASSPGPDTQYF.